The 15 T cell receptor beta chains presented below share a single source sample, sequenced in a study of regulatory T cells in long-lasting Graves disease. Time point: newly diagnosed GD, antithyroid drugs for less than 3 months. TCR sequences were obtained from RNA taken from PBMCs. iRepertoire HTBI primers and Arm-PCR of CDR3 regions built TCR beta libraries. Using its own MiXCR run on the multiplex PCR reads, TCRdb lists one record per CDR3 protein. The data show hundreds of thousands of distinct CDR3 sequences, 15% to 20% seen once. These data were also reused for a study on T cells in Graves' hyperthyroidism and ophthalmopathy.

The input for sequencing was peripheral blood mononuclear cells (PBMCs), taken at new diagnosis, from a patient treated with antithyroid drugs. Receptor source: a man between 35 and 55 years old with Graves disease.

The sample holds a few counts of this clonotype. The rearrangement links TRBV7-3 to TRBJ1-5; D call uncertain. V was shortened by 2 bases and J by 0 bases, with 26 bases between the two germline ends. The length of the CDR3 is 21 residues. CDR1 and CDR2 from the germline V gene are SGHTA and FQGTGA. CDR3 residues: CASSLGPGLPGQAYSNQPQHF. CDR3 nucleotides: TGTGCCAGCAGCTTAGGCCCCGGACTCCCGGGCCAGGCTTATAGCAATCAGCCCCAGCATTTT.

In its sample, this clonotype was seen a few times. V usage is TRBV11-2 and J usage is TRBJ2-1; 11 bases map to TRBD2. Trimming removed 5 bases from V and 8 bases from J; junction bases left unmatched: 8. The CDR3 is made up of 15 amino acids. Germline V gene lookup returns CDR1 SGHAT and CDR2 FQNNGV. This CDR3 is CASSEIAGGPYEQFF. The CDR3 nucleotides are TGTGCCAGCAGCGAAATAGCGGGGGGGCCTTATGAGCAGTTCTTC.

Of note for this clonotype: It is likely a read error: a sequence one base away is far more abundant. The genes are TRBV2 and TRBJ2-7, with 9 bases lining up with TRBD1. The CDR3 consists of 15 residues. The trim removed 7 bases at V and 7 bases at J, leaving 14 bases unmatched. CDR1 and CDR2 from the germline V gene are SNHLY and FYNNEI. The CDR3 nucleotides are TGTGCCAGCAAGATCTTCAGACAGGGGGGGAATGAGCAGTACTTC. Translated: CASKIFRQGGNEQYF.

This clonotype was observed many times. This chain links TRBV7-2 with TRBJ2-5; TRBD2 might be the D (6 bases). Germline V gene sequence: CDR1 SGHTA, CDR2 FQGNSA. There are 14 residues in the CDR3. The V end was cut by 1 base, the J end by 5 bases, with 11 bases between. The CDR3 reads CASSLGIGRETQYF. The CDR3 coding sequence is TGTGCCAGCAGCTTAGGAATAGGGAGGGAGACCCAGTACTTC.

This clonotype was counted at least ten times. The chain uses TRBV6-2 or TRBV6-3 and TRBJ1-4, with D perhaps TRBD1 (5 bases). Deletions cut 2 bases from V and 4 bases from J, with 11 bases between. The germline V gene has CDR1 MNHEY and CDR2 SVGEGT. The CDR3 has 15 amino acids. CDR3 protein: CASSYPRGLNEKLFF. CDR3 coding DNA: TGTGCCAGCAGTTACCCGAGGGGACTTAATGAAAAACTGTTTTTT.

CDR3 nucleotide sequence: TGTGCCAGCAGCTTAACGACAGGCAGCTCCTATAATTCACCCCTCCACTTT. It codes for CASSLTTGSSYNSPLHF. The V gene is TRBV7-8, the J gene TRBJ1-6, with D perhaps matching TRBD1 (6 bases). The V and J ends lost 2 bases and 0 bases respectively, with 11 bases between them. Germline-derived CDR1 and CDR2 are SGHVS and FQNEAQ. This CDR3 has 17 amino acids.

Ten or more counts support this clonotype. This sequence joins TRBV20-1 and TRBJ2-1; no clear D gene. V dropped 3 bases and J dropped 8 bases, with 17 bases sitting between them. The CDR3 is 14 amino acids. Germline values: CDR1 DFQATT, CDR2 SNEGSKA (reference sequence). The CDR3 DNA follows: TGCAGTGCTAGTTACAGCCACTCTTGGGATGAGCAGTTCTTC. This codes for CSASYSHSWDEQFF.

V gene TRBV27 combines with J gene TRBJ2-7; 12 bases match TRBD1. V lost 4 bases to trimming and J lost 0 bases; unmatched junction nucleotides: 10. The germline gives CDR1 MNHEY, CDR2 SMNVEV (reference sequence). The CDR3 is 18 amino acids. CDR3 nucleotide sequence: TGTGCCAGCAGTTCAGCCGGGACAGGGGGCCTGAGCTCCTACGAGCAGTACTTC. Encoded protein: CASSSAGTGGLSSYEQYF.

This clonotype was detected ten times or more. This rearrangement joins TRBV5-1 to TRBJ2-3; D is undetermined. Per germline, CDR1 SGHRS and CDR2 YFSETQ. Trimming removed 1 base at V and 8 bases at J, with 8 bases between. This CDR3 is built from 12 residues. In DNA, the CDR3 is TGCGCCAGCAGCTTGCAGCGCGGTACGCAGTATTTT. Translation: CASSLQRGTQYF.

This clonotype was seen more than once but under ten times. The chain uses TRBV30 and TRBJ1-6; weak D call: TRBD1 (5 bases). Germline V gene sequence: CDR1 GTSNPN, CDR2 SVGIG (reference sequence). Trimming removed 2 bases from V and 6 bases from J, with 17 bases in between. This CDR3 is 16 amino acids long. The CDR3 nucleotides read TGTGCCTGGAGTACCAAAAGGTGGGGGGGTAATTCACCCCTCCACTTT. Protein product: CAWSTKRWGGNSPLHF.

The sample holds many counts of this clonotype. The chain couples TRBV4-1 to TRBJ1-5; D call uncertain. Trimming stripped 4 bases from V and 3 bases from J, with 16 bases between. Germline V CDR1 and CDR2: MGHRA, YSYEKL. The CDR3 runs 16 residues. The chain's CDR3 is CASSPRPYRDNQPQHF. The CDR3 bases are TGCGCCAGCAGCCCACGACCTTACAGAGACAATCAGCCCCAGCATTTT.

The gene calls are TRBV10-3 and TRBJ2-1, with 7 bases that match TRBD2. Per the germline V gene, CDR1 is ENHRY and CDR2 is SYGVKD. The CDR3 runs 14 residues. Germline trimming cut 10 bases from V and 0 bases from J; bases unmatched to any gene: 6. Here the CDR3 reads CANRAGSSYNEQFF. In DNA, the CDR3 is TGTGCCAACCGAGCGGGAAGCTCCTACAATGAGCAGTTCTTC.

This clonotype appeared many times. The V call is TRBV7-2, the J call TRBJ2-1, with D tentatively TRBD1 (6 bases). The germline V and J ends were trimmed by 2 bases and 4 bases, with 12 bases remaining between them. Germline-derived CDR1 and CDR2 are SGHTA and FQGNSA. The CDR3 runs to 15 residues. The CDR3 bases are TGTGCCAGCAGCTTATCTGGGGGCCTATACAATGAGCAGTTCTTC. This sequence encodes CASSLSGGLYNEQFF.

This clonotype has more than one count but fewer than ten. V and J are TRBV6-4 and TRBJ2-1, with 9 bases lining up with TRBD1. Losses at the gene ends were 0 bases for V and 3 bases for J; bases not matched to a gene: 0. From germline, CDR1 is MRHNA and CDR2 SNTAGT. This CDR3 is built from 15 residues. CDR3 nucleotide sequence: TGTGCCAGCAGTGACTCGACAGGGGGCTACAATGAGCAGTTCTTC. This translates into CASSDSTGGYNEQFF.

This clonotype appeared many times. The junction differs from germline at one of its ends, possibly a read error. The J gene is TRBJ1-4, the V gene TRBV2, with D maybe TRBD1 (5 bases). This CDR3 has 12 residues. Looked up from germline, CDR1 is SNHLY and CDR2 is FYNNEI. The CDR3 sequence is CASTGENEKLFF. The CDR3 nucleotides are TGTGCCAGCACGGGGGAGAATGAAAAGCTGTTTTTT.